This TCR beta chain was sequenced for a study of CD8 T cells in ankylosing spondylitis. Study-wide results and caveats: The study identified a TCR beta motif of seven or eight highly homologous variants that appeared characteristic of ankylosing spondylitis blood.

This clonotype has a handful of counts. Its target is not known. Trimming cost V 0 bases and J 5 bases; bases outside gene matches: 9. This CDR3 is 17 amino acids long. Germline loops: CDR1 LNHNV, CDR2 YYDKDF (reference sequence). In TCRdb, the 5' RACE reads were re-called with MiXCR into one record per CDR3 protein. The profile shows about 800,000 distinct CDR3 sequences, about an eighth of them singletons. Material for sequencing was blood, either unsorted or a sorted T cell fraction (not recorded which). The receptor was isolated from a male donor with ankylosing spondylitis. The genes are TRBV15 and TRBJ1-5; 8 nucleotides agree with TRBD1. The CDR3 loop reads CATSRDYLTGGYQPQHF. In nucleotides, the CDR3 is TGTGCCACCAGCAGAGATTATCTAACAGGGGGGTATCAGCCCCAGCATTTT.